This entry is about one T cell receptor (beta chain). The antigen is undetermined. This specimen comes from a study of cytomegalovirus exposure and HLA in healthy donors. Study summary: The study's early data release held tens of millions of unique TCRs from HLA-typed donors. Genotyping showed 75% to 90% of roughly 390 donors falling in the Caucasian-associated ancestry cluster. Findings of the study overall: Earlier results showed most TCR beta V segments being productive about 90% or about 30% of the time.

The PCR employed 60 Vbeta primers together with 13 Jbeta primers. Method: immunoSEQ multiplex PCR; TCRdb's copy keeps in-frame clones and lacks some. The sample carries 150,000 to 200,000 clones, about 80% recorded once. Trimming removed 4 bases at V and 3 bases at J, with 9 bases between. CDR1 LGHNA and CDR2 YNFKEQ come from the germline V gene. There are 14 residues in the CDR3. The sample taken for sequencing was PBMCs. The receptor's source is a man between 25 and 39 years old in good health and CMV-seropositive. The rearrangement links TRBV4-2 to TRBJ2-2; D perhaps matches TRBD2 (6 bases). In DNA form, the CDR3 reads TGTGCCAGCAGCCCGGGACTTTACACCGGGGAGCTGTTTTTT. Its protein product is CASSPGLYTGELFF.